This TCR beta chain comes out of a study of shared clonotypes between healthy human individuals. Study details: Per donor, three plates held CD4 naive cells, three held CD4 memory, two held CD8 naive and one held CD8 memory.

The assay was immunoSEQ multiplex PCR, and TCRdb's table has in-frame clones only and misses some. This table has about 580,000 clones, 98% appearing once. The CDR3 is made up of 14 amino acids. In germline, CDR1 is MNHEY, CDR2 SVGAGI. The junction had 5 bases not matched to a gene; V was cut back by 6 bases and J by 5 bases. CD45RO-negative, CCR7-selected cells formed the naive CD8 fraction, which excluded terminally differentiated effector memory CD45RA+ cells. The rearrangement uses TRBV6-5 and TRBJ2-1; 9 nucleotides align to TRBD1. Sequenced input: naive CD8+ T cells sorted from blood. The clonotype was recovered from a man younger than 40 in good health. CDR3 nucleotides: TGTGCCAGCAGCCCGGGACAGGGAAACAATGAGCAGTTCTTC. It encodes CASSPGQGNNEQFF.